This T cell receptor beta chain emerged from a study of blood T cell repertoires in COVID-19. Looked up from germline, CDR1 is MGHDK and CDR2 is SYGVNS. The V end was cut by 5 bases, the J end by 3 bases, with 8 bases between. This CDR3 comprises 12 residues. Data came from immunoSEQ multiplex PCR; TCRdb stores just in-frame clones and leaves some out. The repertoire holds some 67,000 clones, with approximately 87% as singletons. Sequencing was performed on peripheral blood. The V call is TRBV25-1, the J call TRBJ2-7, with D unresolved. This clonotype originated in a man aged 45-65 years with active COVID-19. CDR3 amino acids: CASSLSGYEQYF. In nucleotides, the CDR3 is TGTGCCAGCAGTCTTTCGGGCTACGAGCAGTACTTC.